This T cell receptor (beta chain) was sequenced in a study of T-cell reconstitution after alpha-beta-depleted transplantation in children. This clonotype was observed at least ten times. Researchers prepared the TCRbeta library using unique molecular identifiers, the study reports. TCRdb called the PCR reads again in MiXCR, with one record for every CDR3 protein. Among 670,000 or so distinct CDR3 sequences listed, around 14% were seen once. The material sequenced was PBMCs, taken before TCRalphabeta/CD19-depleted stem cell transplant. The sequence derives from a girl aged 2-9 years with congenital amegakaryocytic thrombocytopenia, due to receive a stem cell transplant.

CDR3 coding DNA: TGTGCCAGTAGTATATGCACTGAAGCTTTCTTT. As protein: CASSICTEAFF. The chain uses TRBV19 and TRBJ1-1; no clear D gene. This CDR3 comprises 11 residues. In germline, CDR1 is LNHDA, CDR2 SQIVND (reference sequence). V lost 2 bases, J lost 4 bases, and 2 bases lay in between.